A single sample is the source of the 24 T cell receptor beta chains below, sequenced in a study of T cells in tuberculosis. Produced via immunoSEQ multiplex PCR; TCRdb's table is partial and in-frame only. This sample has 40,000 to 45,000 clones; roughly 94% occur once, and the top ten carry about 2%. Sequenced sample: PBMCs. These receptors were obtained from a donor aged 10-35 years with latent tuberculosis or without tuberculosis infection. Some clones in this sample may be carry-over from other donors' samples.

The table lists this clone with a count of one. The gene calls are TRBV7-2 and TRBJ2-7; 11 positions match TRBD2. CDR3 length: 14 amino acids. After removal of 3 bases from V and 6 bases from J, the junction contained 4 bases not matched to a gene. Germline V lookup: CDR1 SGHTA, CDR2 FQGNSA. The CDR3 region is CASSFTSGSSEQYF. Written as DNA, the CDR3 is TGTGCCAGCAGCTTCACTAGCGGGAGTTCCGAGCAGTACTTC.

This clone was found once. V and J are TRBV19 and TRBJ1-1; possible D gene TRBD1, 6 bases. Trimming stripped 8 bases from V and 2 bases from J, with 24 bases between. CDR3 size: 17 residues. Germline V gene lookup returns CDR1 LNHDA and CDR2 SQIVND (reference sequence). DNA of the CDR3: TGTGCCAGTCTTAAGCAGGGGATGGGTCTCTCAAACACTGAAGCTTTCTTT. As protein: CASLKQGMGLSNTEAFF.

The chain has TRBV28 and TRBJ1-4, with 7 positions matching TRBD1. The germline V gene encodes CDR1 MDHEN and CDR2 SYDVKM. V was pared by 6 bases and J by 8 bases, with 12 bases of the junction left unmatched. The CDR3 contains 15 residues. The DNA of the CDR3 is TGTGCCAGCAGCCCCCAGGGGGAACCAGACGAAAAACTGTTTTTT. This gives the protein CASSPQGEPDEKLFF.

The V call is TRBV30, the J call TRBJ2-7, with 10 bases aligning to TRBD2. Germline V CDR1 and CDR2: GTSNPN, SVGIG (reference sequence). The CDR3 is made up of 17 amino acids. The junction had 14 bases not matched to a gene; V was cut back by 0 bases and J by 6 bases. The DNA of the CDR3 is TGTGCCTGGAGTGTACCCCCCTTCGGCCTAGCGGGAGCCGAGCAGTACTTC. It specifies CAWSVPPFGLAGAEQYF.

The CDR3 here is CASSIPPGGRQPQHF. DNA for the CDR3: TGTGCCAGTAGTATCCCCCCAGGGGGCAGGCAGCCCCAGCATTTT. The genes are TRBV19 and TRBJ1-5, with 8 bases matching TRBD1. Germline values: CDR1 LNHDA, CDR2 SQIVND (reference sequence). The V segment lost 3 bases and the J segment 7 bases; nucleotides outside the gene matches: 8. The CDR3 spans 15 residues.

This clone rates as medium-sized. This sequence joins TRBV28 and TRBJ2-2; D is perhaps TRBD2 (7 bases). This CDR3 is 13 amino acids long. Trimming removed 10 bases from V and 5 bases from J, with 14 bases in between. Germline V gene lookup returns CDR1 MDHEN and CDR2 SYDVKM. The CDR3: CATQGRGTGELFF. The CDR3 DNA reads TGTGCCACCCAAGGGAGGGGGACCGGGGAGCTGTTTTTT.

The chain joins TRBV7-3 to TRBJ2-1; 7 bases line up with TRBD2. The CDR3 consists of 16 residues. V lost 0 bases to trimming and J lost 4 bases; unmatched junction nucleotides: 6. Germline V gene sequence: CDR1 SGHTA, CDR2 FQGTGA. The CDR3 coding sequence is TGTGCCAGCAGCTTAACGGCTAGCGGAGGTTACAATGAGCAGTTCTTC. This codes for CASSLTASGGYNEQFF.

The chain carries TRBV4-2 and TRBJ2-7, with 8 bases lining up with TRBD1. V shed 3 bases and J 5 bases; nucleotides not matched to a gene: 6. The length of the CDR3 is 14 residues. Germline V gene sequence: CDR1 LGHNA, CDR2 YNFKEQ. CDR3 loop: CASSQVDRGHEQYF. In DNA form, the CDR3 reads TGTGCCAGCAGCCAGGTAGACAGGGGCCACGAGCAGTACTTC.

This sequence joins TRBV2 and TRBJ1-5; D is unresolved. Germline V gene lookup returns CDR1 SNHLY and CDR2 FYNNEI. V lost 3 bases and J 5 bases, leaving 11 bases between the germline ends. The CDR3 spans 14 residues. The CDR3 sequence is CASSDSAAYQPQHF. As DNA, the CDR3 is TGTGCCAGCAGTGACTCCGCAGCGTATCAGCCCCAGCATTTT.

The chain couples TRBV5-5 to TRBJ1-5, with 10 bases fitting TRBD1. The CDR3 is made up of 19 amino acids. J lost 2 bases, V lost 1 base, and 12 bases had no gene match. In germline, CDR1 is SGHKS, CDR2 YYEKEE (reference sequence). In DNA, the CDR3 is TGTGCCAGCAGCTTGTGGGGGACAGGGGTTGAATTTGGCAATCAGCCCCAGCATTTT. Translation gives CASSLWGTGVEFGNQPQHF.

The chain carries TRBV7-2 and TRBJ2-3, with TRBD2 matching over 11 bases. Germline V lookup: CDR1 SGHTA, CDR2 FQGNSA. With 4 bases clipped from V and 5 bases from J, the junction kept 17 bases outside the gene matches. There are 19 residues in the CDR3. CDR3 sequence (DNA): TGTGCCAGCAGCTCGGAACGTAGTTTAGCGGGAGGGCCACAAGATACGCAGTATTTT. Translation: CASSSERSLAGGPQDTQYF.

This chain joins TRBV27 and TRBJ2-2; no clear D gene. The CDR3 loop spans 15 amino acids. Germline V gene data show CDR1 as MNHEY and CDR2 as SMNVEV (reference sequence). Trimming took 1 base from V and 3 from J, leaving 9 bases between them. The CDR3 loop reads CASSLFLSYTGELFF. The CDR3, as DNA: TGTGCCAGCAGTTTATTCCTAAGTTACACCGGGGAGCTGTTTTTT.

This chain joins TRBV19 and TRBJ1-1; D possibly corresponds to TRBD1 (6 bases). The CDR3 consists of 16 residues. The germline V and J ends were trimmed by 3 bases and 1 base, with 15 bases remaining between them. Germline lookup yields CDR1 LNHDA and CDR2 SQIVND (reference sequence). The CDR3 nucleotides read TGTGCCAGTAGTATTGCAGGGGCCGCTCCGAACACTGAAGCTTTCTTT. Its translation: CASSIAGAAPNTEAFF.

The chain is built from TRBV10-3 and TRBJ1-5, with D perhaps matching TRBD1 (6 bases). CDR3 length: 15 residues. Germline values: CDR1 ENHRY, CDR2 SYGVKD. V shed 0 bases and J shed 9 bases, with 15 bases lying between them. CDR3 sequence reads: CAISESAGASVPQHF. The CDR3 coding sequence is TGTGCCATCAGTGAGTCAGCAGGGGCCTCTGTGCCCCAGCATTTT.

V and J are TRBV7-8 and TRBJ2-3, with D possibly TRBD2 on 6 matching bases. The CDR3 length is 15 residues. CDR1 and CDR2 from the germline V gene are SGHVS and FQNEAQ. Trimming took off 7 bases at V and 6 bases at J, with 20 bases between the two ends. The CDR3 DNA reads TGTGCCAGCACCGAGAGCGTGGGGAGGTCGGATACGCAGTATTTT. This gives the protein CASTESVGRSDTQYF.

The CDR3: CASSRPGLAVYEQYF. In nucleotides, the CDR3 is TGTGCCAGCAGCCGGCCCGGACTAGCGGTCTACGAGCAGTACTTC. This sequence joins TRBV6-5 and TRBJ2-7; 10 nucleotides match TRBD2. The CDR3 runs 15 residues. Germline CDR1 reads MNHEY; CDR2 reads SVGAGI. Unmatched junction bases numbered 8, after V lost 6 bases and J lost 3 bases.

V usage is TRBV27 and J usage is TRBJ2-1; 10 nucleotides match TRBD1. CDR3 length: 16 amino acids. V lost 5 bases, J lost 7 bases, and 11 bases stayed unmatched. Germline V gene sequence: CDR1 MNHEY, CDR2 SMNVEV (reference sequence). CDR3 sequence reads: CASSRPGTGEFNEQFF. The CDR3 region has the DNA TGTGCCAGCAGTAGACCCGGGACAGGGGAATTTAATGAGCAGTTCTTC.

This chain links TRBV5-1 with TRBJ2-5; the D gene is possibly TRBD2 (6 bases). With 5 bases removed from V and 4 bases from J, the gap between germline ends came to 18 bases. Germline V CDR1 and CDR2: SGHRS, YFSETQ. The CDR3 has 15 residues. CDR3 sequence (DNA): TGCGCCAGCAGTTACCAAAGGCCCGGGGGAGAGACCCAGTACTTC. Translation gives CASSYQRPGGETQYF. Full variable domain (outside the CDR3, taken from reference TRBV5-1 and TRBJ2-5): KAGVTQTPRYLIKTRGQQVTLSCSPISGHRSVSWYQQTPGQGLQFLFEYFSETQRNKGNFPGRFSGRQFSNSRSEMNVSTLELGDSALYLCASSYQRPGGETQYFGPGTRLLVL.

The chain couples TRBV5-4 to TRBJ2-7, with 10 positions matching TRBD2. CDR1 is SGHNT, CDR2 YYREEE, per germline (reference sequence). V lost 4 bases, J lost 6 bases, and 10 bases stayed unmatched. The CDR3 contains 15 residues. The CDR3 DNA follows: TGTGCCAGCAGCCCCGCCGGGACTAGCGTTGGCGAGCAGTACTTC. This codes for CASSPAGTSVGEQYF. Variable domain in full (rest from reference TRBV5-4 and TRBJ2-7): ETGVTQSPTHLIKTRGQQVTLRCSSQSGHNTVSWYQQALGQGPQFIFQYYREEENGRGNFPPRFSGLQFPNYSSELNVNALELDDSALYLCASSPAGTSVGEQYFGPGTRLTVT.

The V call is TRBV25-1, the J call TRBJ1-4; TRBD1 is a possible D gene (6 bases). Trimming took 5 bases from V and 6 from J, leaving 13 bases between them. Germline values: CDR1 MGHDK, CDR2 SYGVNS. CDR3 size: 14 residues. The CDR3 here is CASSPTGLDEKLFF. The CDR3 DNA sequence: TGTGCCAGCAGTCCAACAGGGTTGGATGAAAAACTGTTTTTT.

V is TRBV4-1 and J is TRBJ2-7; 10 bases map to TRBD1. CDR3 length: 15 residues. V shed 4 bases and J 7 bases; nucleotides not matched to a gene: 10. The germline CDR1 and CDR2 sequences are MGHRA and YSYEKL. The CDR3 DNA reads TGCGCCAGCAGCCTATGGACAGGGGGTCTTGGTGAGCAGTACTTC. This sequence encodes CASSLWTGGLGEQYF.

J is TRBJ1-1 and V is TRBV2; no firm D call. The germline V gene encodes CDR1 SNHLY and CDR2 FYNNEI. V was trimmed by 3 bases and J by 5 bases, leaving 10 bases between them. This CDR3 contains 13 residues. The CDR3 reads CASSEGIVTEAFF. The CDR3 region has the DNA TGTGCCAGCAGTGAGGGCATAGTGACTGAAGCTTTCTTT.

This clone was picked up one time. The chain joins TRBV6-6 to TRBJ1-2; D remains unclear. Germline CDR1 is MNHNY and CDR2 is SVGAGI (reference sequence). The V and J ends lost 7 bases and 3 bases respectively, with 15 bases between them. The CDR3 extends over 14 amino acids. The chain's CDR3 is CASTLEDGDYGYTF. In nucleotides, the CDR3 is TGTGCCAGCACCCTAGAGGACGGGGACTATGGCTACACCTTC.

For the CDR3, the DNA is TGCGCCAGCAGCCGACTAAGCTTGGGTGCAGATACGCAGTATTTT. This translates into CASSRLSLGADTQYF. The chain links TRBV4-3 to TRBJ2-3; possible D gene TRBD2, 5 bases. V was cut by 4 bases and J by 4 bases, with 15 bases left in between. The CDR3 sequence is 15 residues long. Germline-derived CDR1 and CDR2 are LGHNA and YSLEER.